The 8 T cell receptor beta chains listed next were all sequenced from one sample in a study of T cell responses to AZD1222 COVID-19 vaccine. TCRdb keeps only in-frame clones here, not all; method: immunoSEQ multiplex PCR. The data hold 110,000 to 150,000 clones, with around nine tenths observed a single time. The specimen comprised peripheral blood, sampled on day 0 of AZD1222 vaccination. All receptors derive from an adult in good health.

The CDR3 here is CASSPPSVGNTIYF. CDR3 DNA: TGTGCCAGCTCACCACCCTCGGTAGGAAACACCATATATTTT. V gene TRBV18 combines with J gene TRBJ1-3; D remains ambiguous. Germline V gene data show CDR1 as KGHSH and CDR2 as LQKENI. This CDR3 region has 14 residues. Trimming left V 0 bases short and J 4 bases short, with 7 bases between.

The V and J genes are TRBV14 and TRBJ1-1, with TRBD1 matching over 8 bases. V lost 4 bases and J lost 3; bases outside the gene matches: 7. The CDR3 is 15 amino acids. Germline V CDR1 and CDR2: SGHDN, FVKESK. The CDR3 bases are TGTGCCAGCAGCCTTCAGGGGGCGTGGGACACTGAAGCTTTCTTT. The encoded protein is CASSLQGAWDTEAFF.

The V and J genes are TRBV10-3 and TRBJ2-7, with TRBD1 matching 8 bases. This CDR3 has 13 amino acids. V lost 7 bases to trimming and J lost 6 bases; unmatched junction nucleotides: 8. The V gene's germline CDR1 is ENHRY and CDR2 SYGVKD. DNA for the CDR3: TGTGCCATCAACGGACAGGGAACGGGCGAGCAGTACTTC. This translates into CAINGQGTGEQYF.

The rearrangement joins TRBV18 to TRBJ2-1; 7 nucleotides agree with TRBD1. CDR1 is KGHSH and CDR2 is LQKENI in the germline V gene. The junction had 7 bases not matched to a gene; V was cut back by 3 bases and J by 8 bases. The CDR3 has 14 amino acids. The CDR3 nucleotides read TGTGCCAGCTCACCCTGGACAGGAAGCGATGAGCAGTTCTTC. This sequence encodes CASSPWTGSDEQFF.

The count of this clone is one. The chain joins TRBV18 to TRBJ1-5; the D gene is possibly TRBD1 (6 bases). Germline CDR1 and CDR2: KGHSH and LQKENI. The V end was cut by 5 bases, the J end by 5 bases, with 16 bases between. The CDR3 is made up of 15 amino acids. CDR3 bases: TGTGCCAGCTCAGCTACAGGGCCCGAAGATCAGCCCCAGCATTTT. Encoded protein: CASSATGPEDQPQHF. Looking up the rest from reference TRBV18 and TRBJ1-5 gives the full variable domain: NAGVMQNPRHLVRRRGQEARLRCSPMKGHSHVYWYRQLPEEGLKFMVYLQKENIIDESGMPKERFSAEFPKEGPSILRIQQVVRGDSAAYFCASSATGPEDQPQHFGDGTRLSIL.

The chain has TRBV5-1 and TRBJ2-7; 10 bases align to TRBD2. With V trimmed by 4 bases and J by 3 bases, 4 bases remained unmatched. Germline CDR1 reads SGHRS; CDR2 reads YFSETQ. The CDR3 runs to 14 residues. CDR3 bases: TGCGCCAGCAGCCTAGCGGGGGACCTCTACGAGCAGTACTTC. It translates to CASSLAGDLYEQYF.

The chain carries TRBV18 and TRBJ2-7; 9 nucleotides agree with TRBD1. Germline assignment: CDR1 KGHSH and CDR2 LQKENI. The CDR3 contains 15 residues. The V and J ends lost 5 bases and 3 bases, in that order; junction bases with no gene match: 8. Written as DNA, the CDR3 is TGTGCCAGCTCAACCGGGACAGGGTCAATCTACGAGCAGTACTTC. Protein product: CASSTGTGSIYEQYF.

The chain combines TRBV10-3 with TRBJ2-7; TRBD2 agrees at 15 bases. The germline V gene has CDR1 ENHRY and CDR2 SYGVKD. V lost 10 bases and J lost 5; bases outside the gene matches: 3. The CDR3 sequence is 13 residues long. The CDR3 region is CATGLAGGDEQYF. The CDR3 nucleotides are TGTGCCACGGGACTAGCGGGAGGCGACGAGCAGTACTTC.